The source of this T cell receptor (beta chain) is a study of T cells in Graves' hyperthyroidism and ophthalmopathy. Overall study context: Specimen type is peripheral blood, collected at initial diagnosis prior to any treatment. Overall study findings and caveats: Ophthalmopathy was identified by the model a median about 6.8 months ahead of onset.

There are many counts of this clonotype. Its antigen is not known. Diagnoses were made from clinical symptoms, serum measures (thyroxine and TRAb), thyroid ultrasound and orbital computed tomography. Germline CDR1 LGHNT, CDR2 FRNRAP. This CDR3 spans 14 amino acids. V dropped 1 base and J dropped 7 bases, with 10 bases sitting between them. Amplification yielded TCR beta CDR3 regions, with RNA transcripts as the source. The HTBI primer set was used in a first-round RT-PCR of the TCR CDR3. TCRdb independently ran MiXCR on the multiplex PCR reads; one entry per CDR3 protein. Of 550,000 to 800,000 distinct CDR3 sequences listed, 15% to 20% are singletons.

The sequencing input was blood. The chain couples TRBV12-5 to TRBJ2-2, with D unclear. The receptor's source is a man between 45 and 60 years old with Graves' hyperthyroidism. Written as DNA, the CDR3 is TGTGCTAGTGGTTTGGGACGTGGGTTCGGGGAGCTGTTTTTT. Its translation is CASGLGRGFGELFF.